The entry below describes one TCR beta chain. Its target is not known. The data are from a study of identical twins. General study points: It was possible that invariant MAIT and iNKT cells partly confounded the zero-insertion analyses.

V gave up 0 bases and J gave up 1 base, with 10 bases separating them. The CDR3 is 15 residues long. The germline V gene encodes CDR1 MGHRA and CDR2 YSYEKL. A universal primer site was added by template switching, and unique molecular identifiers were carried by the cDNA. One entry per CDR3 protein results from TCRdb running MiXCR on the 5' RACE reads. The table has 550,000 to 700,000 distinct CDR3 sequences, around 20% seen once. This sample also belongs to another study, concerning T cells expressing NK-cell markers. That report notes: Beta-chain profiling covered CD3+CD56+NKG2C+, CD3+CD56+NKG2C- and CD3+CD56-NKG2C+ sorted subsets. Whether the expanded NKG2C+ T cell clones recognized HCMV remained unclear.

This receptor was obtained from a woman aged 18 to 35 in good health. This chain joins TRBV4-1 and TRBJ2-7; D gene ambiguous. Sequenced input: PBMCs. CDR3 region: CASSQEQQPSYEQYF. The CDR3 DNA sequence: TGCGCCAGCAGCCAAGAACAACAGCCTTCCTACGAGCAGTACTTC.